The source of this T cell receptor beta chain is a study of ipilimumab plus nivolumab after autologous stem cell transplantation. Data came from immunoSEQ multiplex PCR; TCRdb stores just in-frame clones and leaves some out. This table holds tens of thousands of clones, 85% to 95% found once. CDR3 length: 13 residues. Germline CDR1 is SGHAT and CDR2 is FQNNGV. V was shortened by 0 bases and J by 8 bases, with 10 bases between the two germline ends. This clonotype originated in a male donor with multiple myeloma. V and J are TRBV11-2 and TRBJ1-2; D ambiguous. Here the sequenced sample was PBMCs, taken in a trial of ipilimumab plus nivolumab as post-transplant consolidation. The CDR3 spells CASSLEAFSGYTF. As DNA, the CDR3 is TGTGCCAGCAGCTTAGAGGCGTTTAGCGGCTACACCTTC.